The entry that follows covers one TCR beta chain sequence. The entry originates in a study of blood T cell repertoires in COVID-19. Study background: Acute and convalescent COVID-19 specimens originated in the United States, Italy and Spain. PBMCs, B-cell-depleted T cells, or T cells provided the cDNA or gDNA that made up the material.

This CDR3 contains 14 residues. Trimming pared 2 bases from V and 2 bases from J, leaving 9 bases between. The V gene's germline CDR1 is SEHNR and CDR2 FQNEAQ (reference sequence). Original data processing: Amplification of reference gene primers provided the estimated nucleated cell counts. Generated by immunoSEQ multiplex PCR, the TCRdb table keeps only in-frame clones and is missing some. V, J and clone size are taken as reported in that table, and D and trimming were inferred from the DNA itself. The sample contains about 180,000 clones, more than 85% of which appear only once. The TCR sequence derives from a woman in her twenties or thirties with active or convalescent COVID-19. The sample comprised peripheral blood. This sequence joins TRBV7-9 and TRBJ1-2; the D gene is possibly TRBD1 (6 bases). CDR3 residues: CASSLRQANYGYTF. CDR3 bases: TGTGCCAGCAGCTTAAGACAGGCAAACTATGGCTACACCTTC.